This TCR beta chain was sequenced in a study of blood T cell repertoires in COVID-19. Study-wide background: Spain, Italy and the United States supplied samples that represented acute and convalescent COVID-19. PBMCs, B-cell-depleted T cells, or T cells provided the cDNA or gDNA that made up the material.

Profiling relied on immunoSEQ multiplex PCR, and the TCRdb table lists in-frame clones only, not all of them. The table lists nearly 80,000 clones, around 84% of them singletons, with under 45% in the top ten. The sequencing sample was made of peripheral blood. This clonotype was sampled from a woman in her 70s with acute or convalescent COVID-19.

CDR3 in amino acids: CASSIRGRGPDTQYF. DNA of the CDR3: TGTGCCAGTAGTATCCGCGGGAGAGGGCCAGATACGCAGTATTTT. This chain joins TRBV19 and TRBJ2-3, with 7 nucleotides matching TRBD2. Germline V gene sequence: CDR1 LNHDA, CDR2 SQIVND (reference sequence). This CDR3 region has 15 residues. V was clipped by 3 bases and J by 4 bases; unmatched bases: 7.